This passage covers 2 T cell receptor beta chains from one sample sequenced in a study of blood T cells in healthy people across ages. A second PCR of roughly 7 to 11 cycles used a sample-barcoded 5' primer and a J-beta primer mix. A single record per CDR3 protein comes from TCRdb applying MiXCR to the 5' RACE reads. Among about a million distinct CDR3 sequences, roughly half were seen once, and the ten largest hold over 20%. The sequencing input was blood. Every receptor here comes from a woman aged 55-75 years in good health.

CDR3 amino acids: CASSKLDSQKGSNEQFF. CDR3 DNA sequence: TGTGCCAGCAGTAAGTTAGACTCCCAAAAAGGTAGCAATGAGCAGTTCTTC. The chain uses TRBV9 and TRBJ2-1, with D hard to call. CDR3 length: 17 residues. The V gene's germline CDR1 is SGDLS and CDR2 YYNGEE. V was trimmed by 5 bases and J by 6 bases, leaving 24 bases between them.

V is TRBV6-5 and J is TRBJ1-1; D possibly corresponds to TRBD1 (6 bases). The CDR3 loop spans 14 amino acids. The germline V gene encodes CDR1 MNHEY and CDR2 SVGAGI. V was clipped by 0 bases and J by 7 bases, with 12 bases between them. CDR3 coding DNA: TGTGCCAGCAGTTACTCGGAGGGGGGCAGTGAAGCTTTCTTT. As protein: CASSYSEGGSEAFF.